Described below is a single T cell receptor (beta chain) sequence and its context. Its antigen is still unknown. The record originates from a study of neoadjuvant nivolumab and ipilimumab in lung cancer. Study-wide points: TCR richness and clonality were higher in tumors than adjacent uninvolved lung. Pathologic regression was not significantly tied to TCR clonality. Only two of four nivolumab-treated tumors gained richness and clonality by surgery. Pretherapy blood TCR richness correlated positively with resected tumor richness.

The data were produced by immunoSEQ multiplex PCR, yet TCRdb's version contains in-frame clones alone and is incomplete. Of 8,000 to 10,000 clones in the sample, 60% to 80% were seen once. Germline V gives CDR1 SQVTM, CDR2 ANQGSEA. The CDR3 is 14 amino acids. V was clipped by 4 bases and J by 3 bases, with 14 bases between them. The source was tumor tissue, collected after neoadjuvant nivolumab, alone or with ipilimumab, at or shortly before surgery. This clonotype originated in an adult with non-small cell lung cancer. The rearrangement joins TRBV29-1 to TRBJ2-3; D tentatively fits TRBD1 or TRBD2 (5 bases each). CDR3 in DNA: TGCAGCGTTGCCCGAGGGGATGGGACAGATACGCAGTATTTT. It codes for CSVARGDGTDTQYF.